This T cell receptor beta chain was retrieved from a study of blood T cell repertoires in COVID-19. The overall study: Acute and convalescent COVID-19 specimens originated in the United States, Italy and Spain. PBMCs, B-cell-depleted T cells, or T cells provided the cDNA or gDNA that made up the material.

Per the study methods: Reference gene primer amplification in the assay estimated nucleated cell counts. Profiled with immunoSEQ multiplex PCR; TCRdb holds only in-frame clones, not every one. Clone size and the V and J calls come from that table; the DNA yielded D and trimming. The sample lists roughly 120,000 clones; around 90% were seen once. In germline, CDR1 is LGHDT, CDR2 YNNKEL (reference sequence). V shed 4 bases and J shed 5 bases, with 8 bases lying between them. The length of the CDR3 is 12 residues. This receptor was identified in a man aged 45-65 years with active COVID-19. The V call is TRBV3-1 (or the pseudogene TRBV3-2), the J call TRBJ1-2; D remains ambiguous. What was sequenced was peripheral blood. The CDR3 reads CASSPPGYGYTF. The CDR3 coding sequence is TGTGCCAGCAGCCCCCCCGGGTATGGCTACACCTTC.